The 30 T cell receptor beta chains reported below all come from one sample, sequenced in a study of identical twins. TCRdb re-analysed the 5' RACE reads in MiXCR, keeping a single row per CDR3 protein. The profile shows 300,000 to 400,000 distinct CDR3 sequences, about 12% of them singletons. The sample was also linked to a second study, of yellow fever vaccine responses in identical twins.

The sequenced sample was CD8+ T cells sorted from blood. The receptors were gathered from a woman between 18 and 29 years old in good health.

A note on this clonotype: A read error is possible here, since a much larger clone lies one base away. The rearrangement joins TRBV7-9 to TRBJ2-3, with 7 bases aligning to TRBD2. This CDR3 spans 17 amino acids. Germline V CDR1 and CDR2: SEHNR, FQNEAQ (reference sequence). The DNA for the CDR3 is TGTGCCTGCAGCTCGCACCGTGGCGGGGGACTCACAGATACGCAGTATTTT. Protein product: CACSSHRGGGLTDTQYF.

The rearrangement joins TRBV9 to TRBJ2-7, with TRBD1 matching 7 bases. From germline, CDR1 is SGDLS and CDR2 YYNGEE. The V gene end was trimmed by 0 bases and the J gene end by 5 bases; junction bases not matched to a gene: 5. The CDR3 contains 14 residues. CDR3 amino acids: CASSVGQGQHEQYF. CDR3 nucleotide sequence: TGTGCCAGCAGCGTAGGACAGGGTCAGCACGAGCAGTACTTC.

This clonotype came up a few times. This chain joins TRBV3-1 and TRBJ2-2; TRBD2 might be the D (6 bases). The CDR3 is made up of 18 amino acids. Germline CDR1 and CDR2: LGHDT and YNNKEL (reference sequence). Deletions cut 0 bases from V and 0 bases from J, with 14 bases between. The CDR3 region is CASSQDPGDPTNTGELFF. The CDR3 DNA follows: TGTGCCAGCAGCCAAGATCCGGGGGATCCAACGAACACCGGGGAGCTGTTTTTT.

V gene TRBV6-5 combines with J gene TRBJ2-7; the D gene is possibly TRBD1 (6 bases). V shed 0 bases and J shed 5 bases, with 14 bases lying between them. The V gene's germline CDR1 is MNHEY and CDR2 SVGAGI. CDR3 length: 15 residues. CDR3 amino acids: CASSYSKGGFDEQYF. The CDR3 DNA sequence: TGTGCCAGCAGTTACTCGAAAGGGGGTTTCGACGAGCAGTACTTC.

There are a few counts of this clonotype. The J gene is TRBJ1-1, the V gene TRBV27, with a possible D match to TRBD1 (6 bases). CDR3 length: 14 amino acids. The V end lost 6 bases, the J end lost 4 bases, and 15 bases lay between the germline ends. Germline loops: CDR1 MNHEY, CDR2 SMNVEV (reference sequence). Here the CDR3 reads CASSLLTGPTEAFF. The CDR3 region has the DNA TGTGCCAGCAGCCTACTGACAGGACCCACTGAAGCTTTCTTT.

J is TRBJ2-3 and V is TRBV9; 14 bases match TRBD2. V lost 1 base and J lost 0; bases outside the gene matches: 10. The CDR3 contains 20 residues. Germline CDR1 SGDLS, CDR2 YYNGEE. In DNA form, the CDR3 reads TGTGCCAGCAGCGTACCCCCGGGACTAGCGGGGGCATCTAGCACAGATACGCAGTATTTT. Protein product: CASSVPPGLAGASSTDTQYF.

V and J are TRBV12-3 or TRBV12-4 and TRBJ2-7; D is unclear. V was clipped by 3 bases and J by 5 bases, with 14 bases between them. The CDR3 has 14 amino acids. The CDR3 is CASSFSLGSHEQYF. In nucleotides, the CDR3 is TGTGCCAGCAGTTTTAGCCTGGGATCCCACGAGCAGTACTTC.

This clonotype was found a few times. The chain uses TRBV7-9 and TRBJ1-1; D is perhaps TRBD1 (5 bases). The CDR3 totals 14 residues. CDR1 SEHNR and CDR2 FQNEAQ come from the germline V gene (reference sequence). Trimming took 1 base from V and 0 from J, leaving 6 bases between them. This CDR3 reads CASSLVQVNTEAFF. The CDR3 DNA reads as TGTGCCAGCAGCTTAGTACAGGTGAACACTGAAGCTTTCTTT.

V is TRBV9 and J is TRBJ2-1, with D hard to call. The CDR3 spans 14 residues. Per the germline V gene, CDR1 is SGDLS and CDR2 is YYNGEE. Trimming took off 0 bases at V and 8 bases at J, with 12 bases between the two ends. CDR3 DNA: TGTGCCAGCAGCGTAGTAACGGTTTATGATGAGCAGTTCTTC. It yields the protein CASSVVTVYDEQFF. Supplemented by reference TRBV9 and TRBJ2-1, the full variable domain reads DSGVTQTPKHLITATGQRVTLRCSPRSGDLSVYWYQQSLDQGLQFLIQYYNGEERAKGNILERFSAQQFPDLHSELNLSSLELGDSALYFCASSVVTVYDEQFFGPGTRLTVL.

This clonotype has only a few counts. The chain couples TRBV20-1 to TRBJ2-2; 11 bases line up with TRBD2. Germline V gives CDR1 DFQATT, CDR2 SNEGSKA (reference sequence). Unmatched junction bases numbered 2, after V lost 0 bases and J lost 5 bases. The CDR3 contains 15 residues. This CDR3 reads CSAREASGGTGELFF. The CDR3 bases are TGCAGTGCTAGAGAGGCTAGCGGGGGGACCGGGGAGCTGTTTTTT.

This clonotype was seen a handful of times. The CDR3 protein is CATSDYSTSTDTQYF. CDR3 nucleotide sequence: TGTGCCACCAGTGATTATAGCACTAGCACAGATACGCAGTATTTT. V and J are TRBV24-1 and TRBJ2-3; D gene ambiguous. Between the trimmed V and J ends, which lost 2 bases and 0 bases, there was a span of 8 bases. Germline CDR1 is KGHDR and CDR2 is SFDVKD. The length of the CDR3 is 15 residues.

This clonotype was seen a few times. V gene TRBV5-1 combines with J gene TRBJ2-1; 7 nucleotides align to TRBD2. The CDR3 is 15 amino acids. V was pared by 0 bases and J by 7 bases, with 7 bases of the junction left unmatched. Germline assignment: CDR1 SGHRS and CDR2 YFSETQ. This CDR3 is CASSLASGGRNEQFF. CDR3 DNA: TGCGCCAGCAGCTTGGCCTCGGGGGGACGGAATGAGCAGTTCTTC.

The V call is TRBV12-3 or TRBV12-4, the J call TRBJ1-2; TRBD1 matches 7 bases. The length of the CDR3 is 14 residues. V lost 5 bases to trimming and J lost 4 bases; unmatched junction nucleotides: 7. As DNA, the CDR3 is TGTGCCAGCAGTGCGACCGACAGGGTCTATGGCTACACCTTC. Amino acids: CASSATDRVYGYTF.

This clonotype appeared a few times. The V gene is TRBV9, the J gene TRBJ2-5, with 10 bases aligning to TRBD1. The CDR3 length is 14 residues. Germline CDR1 reads SGDLS; CDR2 reads YYNGEE. Unmatched junction bases numbered 6, after V lost 5 bases and J lost 5 bases. The CDR3 is CASSTGTGEETQYF. CDR3 coding DNA: TGTGCCAGCAGTACCGGGACAGGGGAGGAGACCCAGTACTTC.

This clonotype occurred many times. The chain links TRBV6-5 to TRBJ1-2; 12 positions match TRBD1. The CDR3 totals 15 residues. J lost 6 bases, V lost 4 bases, and 6 bases had no gene match. Looked up from germline, CDR1 is MNHEY and CDR2 is SVGAGI. CDR3 coding DNA: TGTGCCAGCAGTTCAGGGACAGGGGGCGCTAATGGCTACACCTTC. Its translation is CASSSGTGGANGYTF.

The chain carries TRBV7-2 and TRBJ2-6; TRBD1 aligns across 9 bases. Germline V gene sequence: CDR1 SGHTA, CDR2 FQGNSA. V was pared by 4 bases and J by 1 base, with 5 bases of the junction left unmatched. This CDR3 comprises 17 residues. CDR3 nucleotide sequence: TGTGCCAGCAGCTCCACAGGGGGCTCATCTGGGGCCAACGTCCTGACTTTC. Its protein is CASSSTGGSSGANVLTF.

This clonotype was seen ten or more times. The gene calls are TRBV7-9 and TRBJ2-7; either TRBD1 or TRBD2 may fit D (5 bases each). Germline V gives CDR1 SEHNR, CDR2 FQNEAQ (reference sequence). The CDR3 covers 14 residues. Trimming took off 5 bases at V and 3 bases at J, with 14 bases between the two ends. CDR3 nucleotide sequence: TGTGCCAGCAGCCGGGGACCAACTTACTACGAGCAGTACTTC. Translation gives CASSRGPTYYEQYF.

This rearrangement joins TRBV6-7 to TRBJ2-3; 8 bases align to TRBD2. TRBV6-7 is designated an ORF whose function remains uncertain. The length of the CDR3 is 18 residues. V was clipped by 10 bases and J by 2 bases; unmatched bases: 20. CDR3 in amino acids: CATSSGRMVRPSTDTQYF. CDR3 nucleotides: TGTGCCACCAGCAGCGGGAGAATGGTACGGCCCTCCACAGATACGCAGTATTTT.

This clonotype was counted only a few times. The V and J genes are TRBV3-1 and TRBJ2-3; D not resolved. CDR1 is LGHDT, CDR2 YNNKEL, per germline (reference sequence). The CDR3 has 16 residues. V gave up 1 base and J gave up 2 bases, with 13 bases separating them. The DNA of the CDR3 is TGTGCCAGCAGCCAAGCCTTTGGCCCCTCCACAGATACGCAGTATTTT. Protein product: CASSQAFGPSTDTQYF.

V usage is TRBV11-3 and J usage is TRBJ1-1; 8 positions match TRBD1. CDR3 length: 16 amino acids. With V trimmed by 0 bases and J by 4 bases, 7 bases remained unmatched. The germline CDR1 and CDR2 sequences are SGHNT and YENEEA. The chain's CDR3 is CASSLEPGGAGTEAFF. CDR3 bases: TGTGCCAGCAGCTTAGAACCAGGGGGCGCCGGCACTGAAGCTTTCTTT. The whole variable domain, remainder taken from reference TRBV11-3 and TRBJ1-1, is EAGVVQSPRYKIIEKKQPVAFWCNPISGHNTLYWYLQNLGQGPELLIRYENEEAVDDSQLPKDRFSAERLKGVDSTLKIQPAELGDSAVYLCASSLEPGGAGTEAFFGQGTRLTVV.

The rearrangement joins TRBV20-1 to TRBJ2-1, with TRBD2 matching 7 bases. J was trimmed by 8 bases and V by 6 bases; bases with no gene match: 16. This CDR3 is built from 15 residues. In germline, CDR1 is DFQATT, CDR2 SNEGSKA (reference sequence). CDR3 in amino acids: CSASQPGLPPDEQFF. The CDR3 coding sequence is TGCAGTGCCAGCCAACCGGGACTACCCCCCGATGAGCAGTTCTTC.

The chain links TRBV20-1 to TRBJ2-1; D may correspond to TRBD1 or TRBD2 (5 bases each). The CDR3 covers 13 residues. CDR1 is DFQATT and CDR2 is SNEGSKA in the germline V gene (reference sequence). V was cut by 6 bases and J by 8 bases, with 17 bases left in between. The CDR3 protein is CSAWEWGSDEQFF. The CDR3, as DNA: TGCAGTGCGTGGGAGTGGGGCTCAGATGAGCAGTTCTTC.

This clonotype showed up just a few times. V and J are TRBV3-1 and TRBJ2-1; D is unclear. The germline V gene has CDR1 LGHDT and CDR2 YNNKEL (reference sequence). V shed 3 bases and J shed 6 bases, with 12 bases lying between them. The CDR3 sequence is 14 residues long. CDR3 amino acids: CASSHWSVGNEQFF. CDR3 in DNA: TGTGCCAGCAGCCACTGGTCTGTAGGCAATGAGCAGTTCTTC.

This clonotype has a handful of counts. The chain employs TRBV7-9 and TRBJ1-4, with D perhaps TRBD1 (5 bases). This CDR3 region has 16 residues. The ends were cut back, 0 bases at V and 5 bases at J, with 13 bases in the middle. Germline CDR1 is SEHNR and CDR2 is FQNEAQ (reference sequence). The CDR3 reads CASSLAIPRVNEKLFF. CDR3 coding DNA: TGTGCCAGCAGCTTAGCGATACCCAGGGTGAATGAAAAACTGTTTTTT.

The rearrangement uses TRBV15 and TRBJ2-2; D is unclear. The length of the CDR3 is 15 residues. Germline CDR1 reads LNHNV; CDR2 reads YYDKDF (reference sequence). Deletions cut 0 bases from V and 2 bases from J, with 7 bases between. DNA for the CDR3: TGTGCCACCAGCAGAGATTATGGCAACACCGGGGAGCTGTTTTTT. Translating gives CATSRDYGNTGELFF.

This clonotype has ten or more counts. The chain combines TRBV28 with TRBJ2-7; D not certain. Germline V gives CDR1 MDHEN, CDR2 SYDVKM. The CDR3 extends over 12 amino acids. Trimming left V 6 bases short and J 0 bases short, with 6 bases between. The CDR3 sequence: CASSPSSYEQYV. For the CDR3, the DNA is TGTGCCAGCAGCCCTAGCTCCTACGAGCAGTACGTC.

Only a few counts were recorded for this clonotype. This chain uses TRBV6-2 or TRBV6-3 with TRBJ2-5; 15 positions agree with TRBD2. Germline lookup yields CDR1 MNHEY and CDR2 SVGEGT. CDR3 length equals 21 residues. J was trimmed by 2 bases and V by 6 bases; bases with no gene match: 19. In DNA, the CDR3 is TGTGCCAGCAGGCGGAGGGTTCCGGGACTAGCGGGGGGCCAACTACAAGAGACCCAGTACTTC. It yields the protein CASRRRVPGLAGGQLQETQYF.

In this sample, this clonotype turned up many times. The chain couples TRBV20-1 to TRBJ2-1, with TRBD2 as a possible D gene (6 bases). Germline CDR1 reads DFQATT; CDR2 reads SNEGSKA (reference sequence). Trimming took 0 bases from V and 9 from J, leaving 15 bases between them. The CDR3 is made up of 14 amino acids. The CDR3, as DNA: TGCAGTGCTAGAGATGGTCGGGAGACGAGTGAGCAGTTCTTC. Its translation is CSARDGRETSEQFF.

The V gene is TRBV7-2, the J gene TRBJ2-3; 16 bases fit TRBD2. Looked up from germline, CDR1 is SGHTA and CDR2 is FQGNSA. The CDR3 sequence is 17 residues long. J gave up 6 bases and V 5 bases, and 8 bases lay outside the gene matches. CDR3 amino acids: CASSLTGTSGRADTQYF. DNA of the CDR3: TGTGCCAGCAGCCTAACCGGGACTAGCGGGAGGGCCGATACGCAGTATTTT.

The V gene is TRBV4-2, the J gene TRBJ2-3, with D uncertain. The CDR3 is made up of 14 amino acids. The germline V and J ends were trimmed by 0 bases and 4 bases, with 8 bases remaining between them. CDR1 is LGHNA, CDR2 YNFKEQ, per germline. Written as DNA, the CDR3 is TGTGCCAGCAGCCAAGATGATCGACCAGATACGCAGTATTTT. This gives the protein CASSQDDRPDTQYF.